These T cell receptor beta chains were read from a single sample in a study of T cell repertoires in cytomegalovirus infection. TCRdb used MiXCR to reprocess the reads, holding one entry per CDR3 protein. The sample shows roughly 230,000 distinct CDR3 sequences, approximately 7% of them seen only once. Sequencing used PBMCs. Receptor source: a human donor in good health (CMV status not recorded). Some clones in this sample may be carry-over from other donors' samples. Each CDR3 is given with its conserved first and last residue. The order of the fields is V gene, D gene, clone size, J gene, CDR3 DNA, CDR3 protein. D genes are given only for firm matches. Size is omitted from some rows. Given values are once, few, many or a class for expanded clones.

TRBV29-1	TRBD2	few	TRBJ2-5	TGCAGCGTTGACGCGGGGGGAGGGGAGACCCAGTACTTC	CSVDAGGGETQYF
TRBV7-6	.	many	TRBJ1-3	TGTGCCAGCAGCTTAGCGAGGGGGAGTCAGTCTGGAAACACCATATATTTT	CASSLARGSQSGNTIYF
TRBV7-8	.	.	TRBJ2-7	TGTGCCAGCAGGCTTAGGTCGTTGGGCGGAGGACTATCCACCGCCCGCTACGAGCAGTACTTC	CASRLRSLGGGLSTARYEQYF
TRBV5-6	.	many	TRBJ2-3	TGTGCCAGCAGCTTCACTAGTCATACAGATACGCAGTATTTT	CASSFTSHTDTQYF
TRBV12-3/TRBV12-4	.	many	TRBJ2-7	TGTGCCAGCACCCGATCGGGGGCAGGACCTGCCTACTCCTACGAGCAGTACTTC	CASTRSGAGPAYSYEQYF
TRBV7-9	.	many	TRBJ2-7	TGTGCCAGCAGCTCCCCTCCCCGATGGGAGCAGTACTTC	CASSSPPRWEQYF
TRBV20-1	TRBD2	many	TRBJ2-3	TGCAGTGCTAGGCCCGCTCCGGGGGAGGGTCGTACAGATACGCAGTATTTT	CSARPAPGEGRTDTQYF
TRBV20-1	.	many	TRBJ1-5	TGCAGTGCTAGCCTTAACAAGGAGGTCAATCAGCCCCAGCATTTT	CSASLNKEVNQPQHF
TRBV9	TRBD1	.	TRBJ2-3	TGTGCCAGCAGCGTAGGGACAGGGATATCCGATACGCAGTATTTT	CASSVGTGISDTQYF
TRBV2	.	many	TRBJ2-5	TGTGCCAGCAGTGGACAGATACAAGAGACCCAGTACTTC	CASSGQIQETQYF
TRBV11-2	TRBD1	few	TRBJ1-1	TGTGCCAGCAGCTGGGACAGGGGTGCAGCTTTCTTT	CASSWDRGAAFF
TRBV23-1	TRBD1	many	TRBJ1-2	TGCGCCAGCAGTCAATCGCAGGGACAGGGGAATGGCTACACCTTC	CASSQSQGQGNGYTF
TRBV7-6	TRBD1	many	TRBJ1-3	TGTGCCAGCAGCTTAACCTCGGGGACAGGACCTCTAAGTGGAAACACCATATATTTT	CASSLTSGTGPLSGNTIYF
TRBV7-2	.	few	TRBJ1-1	TGTGCCAGCAGCGTGGACCCACAAAACACTGAAGCTTTCTTT	CASSVDPQNTEAFF
TRBV5-1	TRBD1	many	TRBJ2-2	TGCGCCAGCAGCTTGGTCTTAGGACGGACAGGGGACACCGGGGAGCTGTTTTTT	CASSLVLGRTGDTGELFF
TRBV7-2	TRBD1	.	TRBJ2-1	TGTGCCAGCAGCCGCATCCCCGGGACAGGGCACAATGAGCAGTTCTTC	CASSRIPGTGHNEQFF
TRBV5-1	.	few	TRBJ1-5	TGCGCCAGCAGCCCTGGGACTTTCCAGCCCAATCAGCCCCAGCATTTT	CASSPGTFQPNQPQHF
TRBV7-2	.	many	TRBJ2-3	TGTGCCAGCAGCTTTGGACGCCTTACAGATACGCAGTATTTT	CASSFGRLTDTQYF
TRBV29-1	.	many	TRBJ1-3	TGCAGCGTTTCGGAATATACGGGGAGCGGCACCATATATTTT	CSVSEYTGSGTIYF
TRBV7-2	TRBD1	many	TRBJ1-1	TGTGCCAGCAGCTCTACCGGGACAGGGCTCTTCACTGAAGCTTTCTTT	CASSSTGTGLFTEAFF
TRBV2	TRBD2	.	TRBJ2-3	TGTGCCAGCGGGGGGGGAGTGGATACGCAGTATTTT	CASGGGVDTQYF
TRBV7-2	.	many	TRBJ1-1	TGTGCCAGCAACCCGGGGGGGCCCTCCCTCAACACTGAAGCTTTCTTT	CASNPGGPSLNTEAFF
TRBV4-1	TRBD1	many	TRBJ1-2	TGCGCCAGCAGACCCGTCCCGGGACAGTCTAACTATGGCTACACCTTC	CASRPVPGQSNYGYTF
TRBV5-6	TRBD1	many	TRBJ1-1	TGTGCCAGCTATAGGACAGGGGTGATCACTGAAGCTTTCTTT	CASYRTGVITEAFF
TRBV6-4	.	many	TRBJ2-2	TGTGCCAGCACGGCTCAGGGAGGCACCGGGGAGCTGTTTTTT	CASTAQGGTGELFF
TRBV29-1	.	few	TRBJ1-2	TGCAGCGGCGGCACTCGAGGGATTAATGGCTACACCTTC	CSGGTRGINGYTF
TRBV2	.	many	TRBJ2-6	TGTGCCAGCGCCCCAATCCGGGTATCTGGGGCCAACGTCCTGACTTTC	CASAPIRVSGANVLTF
TRBV6-8	TRBD1	many	TRBJ2-1	TGTGCCAGCAGAGGTCCGGGACAGGAATACAATGAGCAGTTCTTC	CASRGPGQEYNEQFF
TRBV5-1	TRBD1	many	TRBJ2-2	TGCGCCAGCAGCCTATTCGGGACAGGTCCCACCGGGGAGCTGTTTTTT	CASSLFGTGPTGELFF
TRBV7-9	.	.	TRBJ2-5	TGTGCCAGCAGCTTAGCGGGTAGCAGTGAGACCCAGTACTTC	CASSLAGSSETQYF
TRBV5-4	.	many	TRBJ2-1	TGTGCCAGCAGCTTGGGACAATCATCTGAGCAGTTCTTC	CASSLGQSSEQFF
TRBV28	.	many	TRBJ1-2	TGTGCCAGCAGTTTGGCGGCGGATTATGGCTACACCTTC	CASSLAADYGYTF
TRBV20-1	.	few	TRBJ1-2	TGCAGTGCTAGAGACCCAGTGGGCTATGGCTACACCTTC	CSARDPVGYGYTF
TRBV6-2/TRBV6-3	.	many	TRBJ2-1	TGTGCCAGCAGTTACGGAGTGGGTGAGCAGTTCTTC	CASSYGVGEQFF
TRBV29-1	TRBD2	many	TRBJ2-2	TGCAGCGCCCTCCTAGCGGGGAAGAACACCGGGGAGCTGTTTTTT	CSALLAGKNTGELFF
TRBV20-1	TRBD1	many	TRBJ1-5	TGCAGTGCTAGAGACGGACAGGCTAATCAGCCCCAGCATTTT	CSARDGQANQPQHF
TRBV29-1	.	many	TRBJ1-3	TGCAGCGTCGTTATCTGGGGAAACACCATATATTTT	CSVVIWGNTIYF
TRBV12-3/TRBV12-4	.	many	TRBJ1-6	TGTGCCAGCAGTGTCGGGAGCTCACCCCTCCACTTT	CASSVGSSPLHF
TRBV20-1	TRBD2	many	TRBJ2-1	TGCAGTGCTAGAGATCCCAATAGCGGGGGGGCCCTTGGGGAGCAGTTCTTC	CSARDPNSGGALGEQFF
TRBV7-2	.	many	TRBJ2-5	TGTGCCAGCAGCGGGAATTTGGGTCCTGTGACCCAGTACTTC	CASSGNLGPVTQYF
TRBV6-2/TRBV6-3	.	many	TRBJ2-1	TGTGCCAGCAGCTCAGGGTACTCCTACAATGAGCAGTTCTTC	CASSSGYSYNEQFF
TRBV6-2/TRBV6-3	.	many	TRBJ2-3	TGTGCCAGCAGTTATCCGGGGACTAGCACAGATACGCAGTATTTT	CASSYPGTSTDTQYF
TRBV20-1	.	many	TRBJ2-1	TGCAGTGCTAGAGCCAGCGTCTCCTACAATGAGCAGTTCTTC	CSARASVSYNEQFF
TRBV7-2	.	many	TRBJ2-3	TGTGCCAGCAGCCCGGGGATAAAGACAGATACGCAGTATTTT	CASSPGIKTDTQYF
TRBV6-5	TRBD2	few	TRBJ2-1	TGTGCCAGCAGTGCTAGCGGGGCGAACAATGAGCAGTTCTTC	CASSASGANNEQFF
TRBV7-9	.	many	TRBJ1-1	TGTGCCAGCAGCTTAAGGGAGAACACTGAAGCTTTCTTT	CASSLRENTEAFF
TRBV7-9	TRBD1	few	TRBJ1-6	TGTGCCAGCAGCGACGCCGACAGGGGCGGTAATTCACCCCTCCACTTT	CASSDADRGGNSPLHF
TRBV4-3	.	.	TRBJ1-2	TGCGCCAGCAGCCAAGATAACAACCGCCAGGCTAACTATGGCTACACCTTC	CASSQDNNRQANYGYTF
TRBV28	TRBD1	many	TRBJ2-3	TGTGCCAGCAGTGTTGGACAGGGCACAGATACGCAGTATTTT	CASSVGQGTDTQYF
TRBV28	.	many	TRBJ1-5	TGTGCCAGCAGCTTCCCGGGACGGATCAATCAGCCCCAGCATTTT	CASSFPGRINQPQHF
TRBV7-7	.	.	TRBJ2-2	TGTGCTAGCCTCCCGGGGGGCAACACCGGGGAGCTGTTTTTT	CASLPGGNTGELFF
TRBV20-1	.	many	TRBJ2-1	TGCAGTGTTAGGGGCGGGGGCGCGGGCAATGAGCAGTTCTTC	CSVRGGGAGNEQFF
TRBV7-2	TRBD1	many	TRBJ2-5	TGTGCCAGCAGCTTATACAACGCAGGGGGCGAGACCCAGTACTTC	CASSLYNAGGETQYF